This T cell receptor (beta chain) derives from a study of T cell responses to AZD1222 COVID-19 vaccine. Germline CDR1 and CDR2: LNHDA and SQIVND (reference sequence). The CDR3 covers 16 residues. After removal of 1 base from V and 6 bases from J, the junction contained 6 bases not matched to a gene. With regard to this clone: The antigen remains undetermined.

Study-level findings and limits: Nearly half of spike-specific TCRs reportedly target unmutated variant regions. The sample set comprised mostly white British donors with more females, and clonal diversity was possibly underestimated.

Clones were sequenced by immunoSEQ multiplex PCR, and TCRdb holds only the in-frame ones, with some missing. Of about 140,000 clones in the sample, roughly nine tenths are singletons; the top ten hold approximately 3.4%. This sequence originates from an adult in good health. The specimen comprised peripheral blood, sampled on day 0 of AZD1222 vaccination. J is TRBJ2-7 and V is TRBV19; TRBD2 matches at 13 bases. The CDR3 here is CASSIGTSGRAGEQYF. In DNA form, the CDR3 reads TGTGCCAGTAGTATAGGCACTAGCGGGAGGGCCGGCGAGCAGTACTTC.